A selection of T cell receptor beta chains follows, all from one sample in a study of blood T cell repertoires in COVID-19. Clones were sequenced by immunoSEQ multiplex PCR, and TCRdb holds only the in-frame ones, with some missing. The data hold more than 150,000 clones, with around 85% observed a single time. Sequenced material: peripheral blood. These receptors were obtained from a man in his sixties or seventies with active or convalescent COVID-19. CDR3s include the opening cysteine and the closing phenylalanine or tryptophan. Each record gives: CDR3 protein, CDR3 DNA, J gene, clone size, D gene, V gene, CDR3 length. A D gene is named only where the DNA matches it firmly. Expanded clones are given a class, and other clones once, few, many or no size at all.

cdr3_aa: CASSQVPGQGASQPQHF
cdr3_nt: TGTGCCAGCAGCCAAGTCCCGGGACAGGGGGCATCTCAGCCCCAGCATTTT
j_call: TRBJ1-5
clone_size: -
d_call: TRBD1
v_call: TRBV5-5
cdr3_length: 17

cdr3_aa: CASRLGPGGNTIYF
cdr3_nt: TGTGCCAGCAGATTAGGGCCCGGGGGAAACACCATATATTTT
j_call: TRBJ1-3
clone_size: -
d_call: -
v_call: TRBV11-2
cdr3_length: 14

cdr3_aa: CASSTSDRGGYGYTF
cdr3_nt: TGTGCCAGCAGCACCTCGGACAGGGGTGGTTATGGCTACACCTTC
j_call: TRBJ1-2
clone_size: once
d_call: TRBD1
v_call: TRBV7-2
cdr3_length: 15

cdr3_aa: CASSIEGGRQPQHF
cdr3_nt: TGTGCCAGTAGTATAGAAGGGGGCCGTCAGCCCCAGCATTTT
j_call: TRBJ1-5
clone_size: few
d_call: TRBD1
v_call: TRBV19
cdr3_length: 14

cdr3_aa: CASSQTTDRGNQPQHF
cdr3_nt: TGCGCCAGCAGCCAAACGACGGACAGGGGAAATCAGCCCCAGCATTTT
j_call: TRBJ1-5
clone_size: -
d_call: TRBD1
v_call: TRBV4-3
cdr3_length: 16

cdr3_aa: CASSYRDSLYSPLHF
cdr3_nt: TGTGCCAGCAGTTACCGGGACAGTCTTTATTCACCCCTCCACTTT
j_call: TRBJ1-6
clone_size: -
d_call: TRBD1
v_call: TRBV6-5
cdr3_length: 15

cdr3_aa: CASSRQGLGYTF
cdr3_nt: TGTGCCAGCAGCCGACAGGGGTTAGGCTACACCTTC
j_call: TRBJ1-2
clone_size: -
d_call: TRBD1
v_call: TRBV28
cdr3_length: 12

cdr3_aa: CATSRGSNYEAFF
cdr3_nt: TGTGCCACCTCAAGAGGTAGTAACTATGAAGCTTTCTTT
j_call: TRBJ1-1
clone_size: -
d_call: -
v_call: TRBV6-5
cdr3_length: 13

cdr3_aa: CASSIMLAASTDTQYF
cdr3_nt: TGTGCCAGTAGTATAATGCTAGCGGCTAGCACAGATACGCAGTATTTT
j_call: TRBJ2-3
clone_size: -
d_call: TRBD2
v_call: TRBV19
cdr3_length: 16

cdr3_aa: CASSKYQGAYSSPLHF
cdr3_nt: TGTGCCAGCAGCAAGTACCAAGGGGCCTATAGCTCACCCCTCCACTTT
j_call: TRBJ1-6
clone_size: -
d_call: -
v_call: TRBV6-2/TRBV6-3
cdr3_length: 16

cdr3_aa: CASSLVGLAGGRLDIQYF
cdr3_nt: TGTGCCAGCAGCTTAGTGGGACTAGCGGGGGGCCGTTTAGACATTCAGTACTTC
j_call: TRBJ2-4
clone_size: -
d_call: TRBD2
v_call: TRBV7-2
cdr3_length: 18

cdr3_aa: CASSPYDSGNTIYF
cdr3_nt: TGTGCCAGCAGCCCCTACGACTCTGGAAACACCATATATTTT
j_call: TRBJ1-3
clone_size: -
d_call: -
v_call: TRBV27
cdr3_length: 14

cdr3_aa: CATSRQGINEQFF
cdr3_nt: TGTGCCACCAGCAGACAGGGGATTAATGAGCAGTTCTTC
j_call: TRBJ2-1
clone_size: -
d_call: -
v_call: TRBV15
cdr3_length: 13

cdr3_aa: CAISGGTGREYYNEQFF
cdr3_nt: TGTGCCATCAGTGGGGGGACGGGGCGGGAGTACTACAATGAGCAGTTCTTC
j_call: TRBJ2-1
clone_size: few
d_call: TRBD2
v_call: TRBV10-3
cdr3_length: 17